The clone carrying this T cell receptor beta chain was seen repeatedly, ten times or more. Its specificity is unknown. RNA transcripts were the template, and TCR beta CDR3 regions were amplified from them. HTBI primers were employed in first-round RT-PCR, then a second-round multiplex PCR followed. TCRdb independently ran MiXCR on the multiplex PCR reads; one entry per CDR3 protein. The sample carries over a million distinct CDR3 sequences, 35% to 45% recorded once. This entry belongs to a study of Graves' ophthalmopathy and Graves' hyperthyroidism. Study-wide background: Ophthalmopathy absent within 18 months of follow-up marked hyperthyroidism as stable. Study-wide findings and caveats: Blood repertoires reportedly contained most expanded thyroid clonotypes above 0.001 frequency.

Clinicians made diagnoses from clinical symptoms, serum thyroxine, TRAb, thyroid ultrasound and orbital computed tomography. From germline, CDR1 is ENHRY and CDR2 SYGVKD. The CDR3 runs to 13 residues. V was cut by 7 bases and J by 6 bases, with 16 bases left in between. The chain joins TRBV10-3 to TRBJ2-7, with a possible D match to TRBD2 (6 bases). The sequence derives from an adult man with Graves' hyperthyroidism. Sequencing was performed on peripheral blood or thyroid tissue (not recorded which). The CDR3 nucleotides are TGTGCCATCACTTGGGACTCCCTCGGCGAGCAGTACTTC. Its translation is CAITWDSLGEQYF.